What follows are 3 T cell receptor beta chains derived from one specimen sequenced in a study of blood T cells in healthy people across ages. The authors ran a second PCR of about 6 to 11 cycles using a sample-barcoded 5' primer and a J-beta primer mix. One entry per CDR3 protein, called by TCRdb with MiXCR from the 5' RACE reads. Of around 1,900,000 distinct CDR3 sequences listed, 39% are singletons. Sequenced sample: blood. Source of these receptors: a human donor in good health.

On this clonotype: An end of the junction does not agree with germline; a read error may underlie this. The chain carries TRBV6-2 or TRBV6-3 and TRBJ2-2, with a tentative D call TRBD1 (6 bases). CDR3 length equals 12 residues. Germline V CDR1 and CDR2: MNHEY, SVGEGT. The CDR3 loop is CASCWDTGERFF. CDR3 nucleotide sequence: TGTGCCAGCTGTTGGGACACCGGGGAGCGGTTTTTT.

This clonotype was seen a few times. The gene calls are TRBV6-6 and TRBJ1-2, with D perhaps matching TRBD1 (6 bases). V was cut by 4 bases and J by 0 bases, with 18 bases left in between. CDR3 length equals 17 residues. In germline, CDR1 is MNHNY, CDR2 SVGAGI (reference sequence). CDR3 nucleotides: TGTGCCAGCAGTTCGCTTTGGACAGACCTTCCTAACTATGGCTACACCTTC. Translating gives CASSSLWTDLPNYGYTF.

This chain links TRBV7-3 with TRBJ2-1, with a weak D call TRBD2 (7 bases). The CDR3 loop spans 15 amino acids. Trimming cost V 1 base and J 6 bases, with 13 bases left between them. The germline V gene has CDR1 SGHTA and CDR2 FQGTGA. Here the CDR3 reads CASSLRGGASNEQFF. CDR3 nucleotide sequence: TGTGCCAGCAGCTTAAGGGGGGGGGCGTCCAATGAGCAGTTCTTC.